One and the same sample provided the 27 T cell receptor beta chains below, sequenced in a study of blood T cell repertoires in COVID-19. Produced via immunoSEQ multiplex PCR; TCRdb's table is partial and in-frame only. The data show some 200,000 clones, roughly 80% seen once. Sequenced sample: peripheral blood. Every receptor here comes from a woman in her sixties or seventies with COVID-19, enrolled during active disease.

The rearrangement joins TRBV2 to TRBJ1-3; tentatively, D is TRBD1 (5 bases). This CDR3 contains 13 residues. V was cut by 7 bases and J by 4 bases, with 11 bases left in between. Germline values: CDR1 SNHLY, CDR2 FYNNEI. The CDR3 DNA reads TGTGCCAGCAAAGTCCAGGGAGGAAACACCATATATTTT. This sequence encodes CASKVQGGNTIYF.

The chain couples TRBV27 to TRBJ1-2; tentative D call: TRBD1 (5 bases). The germline V gene has CDR1 MNHEY and CDR2 SMNVEV (reference sequence). V lost 4 bases, J lost 4 bases, and 13 bases lay in between. The CDR3 sequence is 14 residues long. The CDR3 DNA follows: TGTGCCAGCAGTTCGGACGCGGGGACCTATGGCTACACCTTC. Translated, it gives CASSSDAGTYGYTF.

The chain couples TRBV28 to TRBJ1-2; no clear D gene. Trimming pared 6 bases from V and 6 bases from J, leaving 14 bases between. There are 13 residues in the CDR3. Germline V gene lookup returns CDR1 MDHEN and CDR2 SYDVKM. The CDR3 is CASSPAGNDGYTF. The CDR3 DNA sequence: TGTGCCAGCAGCCCCGCGGGGAATGATGGCTACACCTTC.

This clone was recorded a few times. The rearrangement uses TRBV6-1 and TRBJ1-1; tentatively, D is TRBD1 (5 bases). Germline V lookup: CDR1 MNHNS, CDR2 SASEGT. This CDR3 has 15 residues. V lost 3 bases and J 4 bases, leaving 15 bases between the germline ends. Here the CDR3 reads CASSDRQSPTTEAFF. For the CDR3, the DNA is TGTGCCAGCAGTGACCGACAGTCCCCAACCACTGAAGCTTTCTTT.

J is TRBJ1-2 and V is TRBV10-3; possibly TRBD1 for D (6 bases). Trimming took off 0 bases at V and 7 bases at J, with 12 bases between the two ends. CDR3 size: 14 residues. Looked up from germline, CDR1 is ENHRY and CDR2 is SYGVKD. CDR3 nucleotide sequence: TGTGCCATCAGTGAGTCGCGGGGGGCGAGTGGCTACACCTTC. This encodes CAISESRGASGYTF.

This rearrangement joins TRBV28 to TRBJ1-6; D might be TRBD1 (6 bases). The CDR3 is 15 amino acids. Trimming left V 7 bases short and J 4 bases short, with 14 bases between. Germline CDR1 MDHEN, CDR2 SYDVKM. The CDR3 region is CASKGGNLYNSPLHF. CDR3 coding DNA: TGTGCCAGCAAAGGGGGAAACCTTTATAATTCACCCCTCCACTTT.

This clone occurred once. V gene TRBV19 combines with J gene TRBJ1-5; 8 bases align to TRBD1. Germline V gene sequence: CDR1 LNHDA, CDR2 SQIVND (reference sequence). V lost 5 bases to trimming and J lost 7 bases; unmatched junction nucleotides: 16. The CDR3 covers 17 residues. CDR3 in amino acids: CASSPGGQGRARQPQHF. CDR3 coding DNA: TGTGCCAGTAGTCCGGGTGGACAGGGCCGGGCGCGACAGCCCCAGCATTTT.

This clone was seen only once. This rearrangement joins TRBV7-9 to TRBJ2-2; tentative D call: TRBD1 (6 bases). Trimming took off 5 bases at V and 3 bases at J, with 13 bases between the two ends. The CDR3 is 15 amino acids. The germline gives CDR1 SEHNR, CDR2 FQNEAQ (reference sequence). CDR3 amino acids: CASSLYTGYTGELFF. CDR3 DNA sequence: TGTGCCAGCAGCCTTTACACAGGGTACACCGGGGAGCTGTTTTTT.

V usage is TRBV3-1 (or the pseudogene TRBV3-2) and J usage is TRBJ2-5; D unresolved. There are 12 residues in the CDR3. Trimming removed 2 bases from V and 2 bases from J, with 3 bases in between. Germline loops: CDR1 LGHDT, CDR2 YNNKEL (reference sequence). DNA for the CDR3: TGTGCCAGCAGCCAAACACAAGAGACCCAGTACTTC. This sequence encodes CASSQTQETQYF.

The V and J genes are TRBV6-2 or TRBV6-3 and TRBJ1-1, with D unclear. The V end was cut by 0 bases, the J end by 1 base, with 9 bases between. Germline V gene data show CDR1 as MNHEY and CDR2 as SVGEGT. The CDR3 is made up of 15 amino acids. CDR3 bases: TGTGCCAGCAGTTACTCGATATCACAGAACACTGAAGCTTTCTTT. As protein: CASSYSISQNTEAFF.

J is TRBJ1-2 and V is TRBV5-6; 8 bases are a match to TRBD1. Unmatched junction bases numbered 3, after V lost 3 bases and J lost 8 bases. This CDR3 region has 12 residues. Germline V lookup: CDR1 SGHDT, CDR2 YYEEEE. The CDR3 loop is CASSWTGLGYTF. The CDR3 DNA reads as TGTGCCAGCAGCTGGACAGGGTTGGGCTACACCTTC.

The chain links TRBV7-2 to TRBJ2-5; D perhaps matches TRBD1 (6 bases). The V gene's germline CDR1 is SGHTA and CDR2 FQGNSA. V was cut by 6 bases and J by 5 bases, with 13 bases left in between. This CDR3 region has 13 residues. The CDR3 DNA reads TGTGCCAGCAGACTTCAGGGGACGGAGACCCAGTACTTC. Protein product: CASRLQGTETQYF.

The rearrangement joins TRBV14 to TRBJ1-5; 8 positions agree with TRBD1. The CDR3 sequence is 16 residues long. The germline V gene has CDR1 SGHDN and CDR2 FVKESK. V trimming: 4 bases; J trimming: 2 bases; junction bases outside the gene matches: 7. CDR3 coding DNA: TGTGCCAGCAGCCCCTGGACAGGGCGGGGCAATCAGCCCCAGCATTTT. It specifies CASSPWTGRGNQPQHF.

The chain has TRBV5-6 and TRBJ1-1; D not resolved. The length of the CDR3 is 14 residues. In germline, CDR1 is SGHDT, CDR2 YYEEEE. V lost 0 bases and J 4 bases, leaving 10 bases between the germline ends. CDR3: CASSLARRGTEAFF. The DNA of the CDR3 is TGTGCCAGCAGCTTGGCTCGGCGGGGCACTGAAGCTTTCTTT.

The chain uses TRBV28 and TRBJ1-5; 9 bases fit TRBD1. From germline, CDR1 is MDHEN and CDR2 SYDVKM. V lost 6 bases to trimming and J lost 4 bases; unmatched junction nucleotides: 7. The CDR3 contains 15 residues. CDR3 residues: CASRPGQGYNQPQHF. The CDR3 coding sequence is TGTGCCAGCAGGCCGGGACAGGGCTATAATCAGCCCCAGCATTTT.

The CDR3 DNA reads as TGTGCCAGCAGCGTAGAAGGGGATCGTAATCAGCCCCAGCATTTT. It translates to CASSVEGDRNQPQHF. The chain couples TRBV9 to TRBJ1-5, with a weak D call TRBD1 (5 bases). The ends were cut back, 0 bases at V and 4 bases at J, with 11 bases in the middle. CDR3 length: 15 residues. The germline V gene has CDR1 SGDLS and CDR2 YYNGEE.

This sequence joins TRBV14 and TRBJ2-4, with 7 bases lining up with TRBD1. J gave up 0 bases and V 3 bases, and 8 bases lay outside the gene matches. CDR1 and CDR2 from the germline V gene are SGHDN and FVKESK. This CDR3 spans 17 amino acids. In DNA, the CDR3 is TGTGCCAGCAGCCAGGAGACAGGGTGGAGAGCCAAAAACATTCAGTACTTC. Translated: CASSQETGWRAKNIQYF.

This clone was observed a single time. The CDR3 DNA is TGTGCCAGCAGTCTCCACACAGGGGGAGGAGACACCATATATTTT. Its protein product is CASSLHTGGGDTIYF. V usage is TRBV28 and J usage is TRBJ1-3; 8 bases align to TRBD1. The CDR3 covers 15 residues. V dropped 5 bases and J dropped 8; count of bases not matched to a gene: 11. The V gene's germline CDR1 is MDHEN and CDR2 SYDVKM.

This rearrangement joins TRBV25-1 to TRBJ1-2; maybe TRBD1 (5 bases). The V and J ends lost 8 bases and 3 bases respectively, with 13 bases between them. Germline V CDR1 and CDR2: MGHDK, SYGVNS. This CDR3 is 13 amino acids long. The CDR3 reads CASRPGGDYGYTF. As DNA, the CDR3 is TGTGCCAGCCGTCCGGGGGGGGACTATGGCTACACCTTC.

The chain employs TRBV4-1 and TRBJ1-2, with a tentative D call TRBD1 (5 bases). With 0 bases removed from V and 4 bases from J, the gap between germline ends came to 12 bases. There are 15 residues in the CDR3. In germline, CDR1 is MGHRA, CDR2 YSYEKL. For the CDR3, the DNA is TGCGCCAGCAGCCAAGAACAGGATCCCTTCTATGGCTACACCTTC. It is translated as CASSQEQDPFYGYTF.

The chain combines TRBV20-1 with TRBJ2-2, with D possibly matching TRBD2 (6 bases). Trimming removed 3 bases from V and 0 bases from J, with 11 bases in between. Germline values: CDR1 DFQATT, CDR2 SNEGSKA (reference sequence). The length of the CDR3 is 15 residues. The CDR3 loop reads CSASTGLTNTGELFF. The CDR3 nucleotides read TGCAGTGCTAGTACGGGACTCACGAACACCGGGGAGCTGTTTTTT.

CDR3 DNA sequence: TGCGCCAGCAGCCAAGACGAAAGACGTCCTAGCGCCAGAACAGATACGCAGTATTTT. Residues: CASSQDERRPSARTDTQYF. V is TRBV4-1 and J is TRBJ2-3; maybe TRBD2 (6 bases). Trimming removed 0 bases at V and 3 bases at J, with 22 bases between. Germline CDR1 MGHRA, CDR2 YSYEKL. This CDR3 has 19 residues.

The chain couples TRBV3-1 (or the pseudogene TRBV3-2) to TRBJ1-2; the match to TRBD1 covers 9 bases. Unmatched junction bases numbered 6, after V lost 5 bases and J lost 5 bases. This CDR3 is 14 amino acids long. Germline CDR1 and CDR2: LGHDT and YNNKEL (reference sequence). The CDR3 DNA sequence: TGTGCCAGCAGCTTTCGGACAGGGGAGTATGGCTACACCTTC. Amino acids: CASSFRTGEYGYTF.

This rearrangement joins TRBV2 to TRBJ1-2; D possibly corresponds to TRBD1 (5 bases). The CDR3 totals 14 residues. Germline V gene data show CDR1 as SNHLY and CDR2 as FYNNEI. V was shortened by 10 bases and J by 8 bases, with 23 bases between the two germline ends. CDR3 in amino acids: CATARQGRMGGYTF. The CDR3, as DNA: TGTGCCACCGCTAGGCAGGGTAGGATGGGGGGCTACACCTTC. Full variable domain (remainder filled in from reference TRBV2 and TRBJ1-2): EPEVTQTPSHQVTQMGQEVILRCVPISNHLYFYWYRQILGQKVEFLVSFYNNEISEKSEIFDDQFSVERPDGSNFTLKIRSTKLEDSAMYFCATARQGRMGGYTFGSGTRLTVV.

This chain links TRBV9 with TRBJ2-3, with D unresolved. This CDR3 has 13 residues. The V gene's germline CDR1 is SGDLS and CDR2 YYNGEE. Trimming stripped 7 bases from V and 4 bases from J, with 13 bases between. CDR3 amino acids: CASARGPADTQYF. CDR3 DNA sequence: TGTGCCAGCGCCAGAGGCCCCGCAGATACGCAGTATTTT.

The chain employs TRBV11-2 and TRBJ2-2, with D tentatively TRBD2 (6 bases). CDR1 is SGHAT, CDR2 FQNNGV, per germline. V lost 3 bases and J lost 4, with 15 bases in between. The CDR3 contains 16 residues. The CDR3 DNA reads as TGTGCCAGCAGCTTCCCCCAGGGAGGTGGCACCGGGGAGCTGTTTTTT. It codes for CASSFPQGGGTGELFF.

The chain couples TRBV6-5 to TRBJ2-3; D call uncertain. The CDR3 is 11 residues long. Germline CDR1 and CDR2: MNHEY and SVGAGI. V shed 10 bases and J shed 1 base, with 6 bases lying between them. CDR3 in amino acids: CATLGTDTQYF. The CDR3 nucleotides are TGTGCCACCTTAGGCACAGATACGCAGTATTTT.